The 30 T cell receptor beta chains below were found in one sample sequenced in a study of CXCR3-negative and CXCR3-positive naive CD8 T cells. UMI-labeled TRB cDNA libraries were prepared by 5' RACE. From its re-call of the 5' RACE reads, TCRdb lists each CDR3 protein once, without DNA. The sample totals tens of thousands of distinct CDR3 sequences; its top ten clones hold more than 4%. The specimen sequenced was naive CXCR3- CD8+ T cells from blood. Regarding subset: CD45RO-CCR7+CD27+CD95- naive CD8+ T cells lacking CXCR3 (TNR3-). Receptor source: a human donor in good health. Some clones in this sample may be carry-over from other donors' samples.

The chain links TRBV7-2 to TRBJ2-3; TCRdb lists TRBD2, though no DNA is available to test this call. Germline loops: CDR1 SGHTA, CDR2 FQGNSA. The CDR3 runs 16 residues. The chain's CDR3 is CASSLISGRASDTQYF.

The rearrangement links TRBV28 to TRBJ2-3. CDR3 length: 16 amino acids. Germline V gene sequence: CDR1 MDHEN, CDR2 SYDVKM. The CDR3 region is CASSSRPDQATDTQYF.

The rearrangement joins TRBV20-1 to TRBJ1-1; with no DNA, the TCRdb D assignment of TRBD1 cannot be verified. Germline values: CDR1 DFQATT, CDR2 SNEGSKA (reference sequence). The CDR3 is made up of 14 amino acids. The CDR3 region is CSARAGTGDTEAFF.

The chain carries TRBV12-5 and TRBJ2-5; the D gene TCRdb calls, TRBD1, cannot be checked with no DNA. The germline CDR1 and CDR2 sequences are LGHNT and FRNRAP. CDR3 length: 17 residues. CDR3 region: CASGLWTGTGIQETQYF.

The CDR3 sequence: CASSQDQNYNEQFF. The V gene is TRBV14, the J gene TRBJ2-1. CDR3 length: 14 residues. Germline V gives CDR1 SGHDN, CDR2 FVKESK.

The chain carries TRBV4-2 and TRBJ2-7; TCRdb's D call, TRBD2, is unchecked because there is no DNA. The CDR3 contains 15 residues. Germline CDR1 LGHNA, CDR2 YNFKEQ. The CDR3 loop reads CASSPEGTSTYEQYF.

The genes are TRBV6-4 and TRBJ2-1. Germline V gene sequence: CDR1 MRHNA, CDR2 SNTAGT. The CDR3 length is 14 residues. This chain's CDR3 is CASSEGGSYNEQFF.

J is TRBJ2-1 and V is TRBV28. The CDR3 contains 15 residues. Germline V gives CDR1 MDHEN, CDR2 SYDVKM. CDR3 sequence reads: CASSLWGEAYNEQFF.

The V gene is TRBV6-5, the J gene TRBJ1-5; TCRdb's D call of TRBD1 is untestable without DNA. The CDR3 has 13 residues. The germline CDR1 and CDR2 sequences are MNHEY and SVGAGI. The CDR3 reads CASSPWSNQPQHF.

The V and J genes are TRBV29-1 and TRBJ2-1; TCRdb calls TRBD1, which cannot be checked without DNA. The CDR3 totals 14 residues. CDR1 and CDR2 (germline): SQVTM, ANQGSEA. CDR3 sequence: CSVHPGQTYNEQFF.

J is TRBJ2-7 and V is TRBV29-1; the TCRdb call, TRBD2, lacks DNA for checking. Germline V gives CDR1 SQVTM, CDR2 ANQGSEA. The CDR3 consists of 17 residues. CDR3 region: CSALLFTEGLAVDEQYF.

The chain links TRBV4-3 to TRBJ1-2. From germline, CDR1 is LGHNA and CDR2 YSLEER. The CDR3 covers 14 residues. The CDR3 sequence is CASSSTSFRYGYTF.

The rearrangement joins TRBV4-1 to TRBJ2-5; TCRdb's D gene call, TRBD2, goes unchecked for lack of DNA. The CDR3 is 14 amino acids. Per the germline V gene, CDR1 is MGHRA and CDR2 is YSYEKL. CDR3 sequence reads: CASGPAGDQETQYF.

This clonotype registers medium-sized by frequency. The chain links TRBV7-7 to TRBJ2-3; TCRdb outputs TRBD2, but without DNA this stays unchecked. CDR1 and CDR2 from the germline V gene are SSHAT and FNYEAQ (reference sequence). This CDR3 contains 18 residues. The CDR3 here is CASSLAPSGGSDTDTQYF. Filled out from reference TRBV7-7 and TRBJ2-3, the complete variable domain reads GAGVSQSPRYKVTKRGQDVTLRCDPISSHATLYWYQQALGQGPEFLTYFNYEAQPDKSGLPSDRFSAERPEGSISTLTIQRTEQRDSAMYRCASSLAPSGGSDTDTQYFGPGTRLTVL.

V usage is TRBV7-3 and J usage is TRBJ2-1; TCRdb's assignment of TRBD2 cannot be checked, as there is no DNA. This CDR3 region has 14 residues. Germline CDR1 is SGHTA and CDR2 is FQGTGA. The CDR3 is CASSSTGLVNEQFF.

The J gene is TRBJ1-4, the V gene TRBV6-5. From germline, CDR1 is MNHEY and CDR2 SVGAGI. The CDR3 runs to 16 residues. The CDR3 protein is CASSYSDTTTNEKLFF.

The chain joins TRBV27 to TRBJ1-5; the TCRdb D gene call, TRBD1, has no DNA to confirm it. The CDR3 has 16 residues. The germline V gene encodes CDR1 MNHEY and CDR2 SMNVEV (reference sequence). The CDR3 protein is CASRRDRGEYNQPQHF.

The chain carries TRBV4-1 and TRBJ1-1; TCRdb's D gene call, TRBD1, goes unchecked for lack of DNA. Per the germline V gene, CDR1 is MGHRA and CDR2 is YSYEKL. There are 16 residues in the CDR3. CDR3 loop: CASSQLMGQGNTEAFF.

The chain joins TRBV28 to TRBJ2-2; TCRdb calls TRBD1, which cannot be checked without DNA. Germline assignment: CDR1 MDHEN and CDR2 SYDVKM. The CDR3 sequence is 12 residues long. The CDR3 reads CASSRGTGELFF.

The chain joins TRBV20-1 to TRBJ1-1; TCRdb indicates TRBD1, and absent DNA this call remains unverified. The length of the CDR3 is 14 residues. The germline V gene encodes CDR1 DFQATT and CDR2 SNEGSKA (reference sequence). The CDR3: CSAWGPGGDTEAFF.

The V gene is TRBV29-1, the J gene TRBJ2-3; with no DNA, the TCRdb D assignment of TRBD1 cannot be verified. This CDR3 contains 14 residues. CDR1 SQVTM and CDR2 ANQGSEA come from the germline V gene. CDR3 region: CSVGGGDLTDTQYF.

The CDR3 loop is CASSQDPAPANTGELFF. The V call is TRBV14, the J call TRBJ2-2; TCRdb indicates TRBD1, and absent DNA this call remains unverified. The CDR3 loop spans 17 amino acids. Germline CDR1 is SGHDN and CDR2 is FVKESK. Complete variable domain (other parts from reference TRBV14 and TRBJ2-2): EAGVTQFPSHSVIEKGQTVTLRCDPISGHDNLYWYRRVMGKEIKFLLHFVKESKQDESGMPNNRFLAERTGGTYSTLKVQPAELEDSGVYFCASSQDPAPANTGELFFGEGSRLTVL.

V is TRBV5-1 and J is TRBJ2-7. This CDR3 is 13 amino acids long. Germline CDR1 is SGHRS and CDR2 is YFSETQ. The CDR3 loop reads CASSMDRGNEQYF. The variable domain in full, with the rest retrieved from reference TRBV5-1 and TRBJ2-7, is KAGVTQTPRYLIKTRGQQVTLSCSPISGHRSVSWYQQTPGQGLQFLFEYFSETQRNKGNFPGRFSGRQFSNSRSEMNVSTLELGDSALYLCASSMDRGNEQYFGPGTRLTVT.

The chain carries TRBV3-1 and TRBJ1-1. This CDR3 spans 17 amino acids. Germline V CDR1 and CDR2: LGHDT, YNNKEL (reference sequence). This CDR3 reads CASSQVVQVQWNTEAFF.

The chain is built from TRBV6-5 and TRBJ1-2. Germline CDR1 MNHEY, CDR2 SVGAGI. The CDR3 is 14 residues long. The CDR3 here is CASSYSSGVDGYTF.

This rearrangement joins TRBV5-1 to TRBJ1-1; lacking DNA, the TRBD1 call made by TCRdb goes unchecked. CDR1 and CDR2 from the germline V gene are SGHRS and YFSETQ. The CDR3 loop spans 14 amino acids. This CDR3 reads CASSPQWGAPEAFF.

The rearrangement links TRBV12-3 or TRBV12-4 to TRBJ1-5; TCRdb's D gene call, TRBD1, goes unchecked for lack of DNA. The CDR3 is 16 amino acids. CDR3 in amino acids: CASSFLGGHSNQPQHF.

The J gene is TRBJ1-2, the V gene TRBV2; without DNA, the TCRdb call of TRBD1 cannot be checked. CDR1 is SNHLY, CDR2 FYNNEI, per germline. This CDR3 is 14 amino acids long. Here the CDR3 reads CASSEAGHVVGYTF.

This chain connects TRBV29-1 to TRBJ1-2. CDR1 and CDR2 from the germline V gene are SQVTM and ANQGSEA. CDR3 length: 13 amino acids. The CDR3 here is CSLSPLEAYGYTF.

The J gene is TRBJ2-7, the V gene TRBV11-3; TCRdb's D gene call, TRBD2, goes unchecked for lack of DNA. The V gene's germline CDR1 is SGHNT and CDR2 YENEEA. This CDR3 region has 17 residues. CDR3 sequence: CASSSGVAGGPRYEQYF.